The sequence of this T cell receptor (beta chain) was determined in a study of CD8 T cells in ankylosing spondylitis. General study results and limits: Reactive arthritis synovial fluid and blood previously showed some of these motif variants. The disease-linked clones had a CD8+ phenotype and low blood frequencies. Blood of patients with ankylosing spondylitis appeared to be characterized by a TCR beta motif of fewer than 10 highly homologous variants.

With V trimmed by 6 bases and J by 4 bases, 7 bases remained unmatched. Germline V gene lookup returns CDR1 KGHDR and CDR2 SFDVKD. The CDR3 spans 15 residues. About this clonotype itself: Its target is not known.

MiXCR, applied by TCRdb to the 5' RACE reads, yields one record per CDR3 protein. The data contain 200,000 to 250,000 distinct CDR3 sequences, about 18% of them singletons. The sequenced material came from blood, either unsorted or a sorted T cell fraction (not recorded which). The V and J genes are TRBV24-1 and TRBJ2-1; 8 bases are shared with TRBD2. This sequence was found in a male donor with ankylosing spondylitis. The CDR3 nucleotides are TGTGCCACCAGTCATATGGCTAGCGGGTACAATGAGCAGTTCTTC. This sequence encodes CATSHMASGYNEQFF.